A selection of T cell receptor beta chains follows, all from one sample in a study of OX40 agonist ivuxolimab in advanced cancers. Some clones are missing from TCRdb's copy, which holds only in-frame ones; the method was immunoSEQ multiplex PCR. Among approximately 74,000 clones listed, nearly 90% were seen once. Sequenced here: CD4+ or CD8+ T cells sorted from blood, sampled in a trial of the OX40 agonist ivuxolimab. The receptors derive from an adult with an advanced solid tumor such as melanoma, head and neck, liver or kidney cancer. The CDR3 runs from the conserved cysteine through the conserved F or W. Fields, in order: V gene, clone size, J gene, D gene, CDR3 protein, CDR3 DNA. The D gene is left open where the match is weak. Clone size is given for some rows only: seen once, a few or many times, or a class if the clone is expanded.

>TRBV5-4|.|TRBJ2-7|.
CASSASLQGPSHEQYF
TGTGCCAGCAGCGCCTCACTACAGGGACCCTCCCACGAGCAGTACTTC
>TRBV7-9|.|TRBJ2-3|.
CASLLPGTDTQYF
TGTGCCAGCCTCCTCCCCGGCACAGATACGCAGTATTTT
>TRBV5-4|.|TRBJ1-1|.
CASSFVGNTEAFF
TGTGCCAGCAGCTTCGTGGGGAACACTGAAGCTTTCTTT
>TRBV6-5|few|TRBJ2-7|TRBD2
CASSSIPGLAAYEQYF
TGTGCCAGCAGTTCTATCCCGGGACTAGCAGCCTACGAGCAGTACTTC
>TRBV7-8|.|TRBJ1-2|.
CASSFGPGQKSTF
TGTGCCAGCAGCTTCGGGCCTGGGCAGAAGAGCACCTTC
>TRBV6-1|.|TRBJ1-5|.
CASSEAGVGWEIPRAQHF
TGTGCCAGCAGTGAAGCGGGCGTAGGGTGGGAAATCCCTCGGGCCCAGCATTTT
>TRBV9|.|TRBJ2-3|TRBD2
CASSKTRTSGRAVVTDTQYF
TGTGCCAGCAGCAAGACCAGGACTAGCGGGAGGGCCGTGGTCACAGATACGCAGTATTTT
>TRBV28|.|TRBJ2-7|.
CASSSTPGHPSSYEQYF
TGTGCCAGCAGTTCTACTCCGGGACACCCGAGCTCCTACGAGCAGTACTTC
>TRBV27|.|TRBJ2-6|.
CASSFSSGANVLTF
TGTGCCAGCAGTTTTTCCTCCGGGGCCAACGTCCTGACTTTC
>TRBV29-1|.|TRBJ1-1|.
CSVNRDGNTEAFF
TGCAGCGTAAACCGGGACGGAAACACTGAAGCTTTCTTT
>TRBV6-5|few|TRBJ1-5|.
CATSIGSNQPQHF
TGTGCCACCTCCATTGGAAGCAATCAGCCCCAGCATTTT
>TRBV7-8|once|TRBJ1-2|.
CASSLVASSYGYTF
TGTGCCAGCAGCTTAGTAGCGTCAAGTTATGGCTACACCTTC
>TRBV2|.|TRBJ2-2|TRBD1
CASRGGPNTGELFF
TGTGCCAGCAGAGGGGGCCCGAACACCGGGGAGCTGTTTTTT
>TRBV10-1|.|TRBJ1-1|TRBD1
CASRGDRPNTEAFF
TGCGCCAGCAGAGGGGACAGGCCGAACACTGAAGCTTTCTTT
>TRBV7-9|.|TRBJ2-3|TRBD1
CASSLPGTGGLTQYF
TGTGCCAGCAGCCTACCCGGGACAGGGGGCCTAACGCAGTATTTT
>TRBV23-1|.|TRBJ2-7|TRBD1
CATPQGIGEQYF
TGCGCCACCCCACAGGGGATTGGGGAGCAGTACTTC
>TRBV7-2|.|TRBJ2-7|.
CASSLSLEQYF
TGTGCCAGCAGCCTGTCCCTAGAGCAGTACTTC
>TRBV5-5|.|TRBJ1-5|.
CASSPTGSRQPQHF
TGTGCCAGCAGTCCTACAGGGAGTAGGCAGCCCCAGCATTTT
>TRBV10-3|.|TRBJ2-2|.
CAISESAGVAGELFF
TGTGCCATCAGTGAGTCAGCAGGGGTGGCCGGGGAGCTGTTTTTT
>TRBV4-2|.|TRBJ2-7|TRBD2
CASSQDGGRASWTYEQYF
TGTGCCAGCAGCCAAGATGGAGGGAGGGCCTCCTGGACCTACGAGCAGTACTTC
>TRBV5-1|.|TRBJ2-1|TRBD2
CASSYLAGAGNEQFF
TGCGCCAGCAGCTACTTAGCGGGAGCGGGAAATGAGCAGTTCTTC
>TRBV27|.|TRBJ1-1|TRBD1
CASRARPGTGNTEAFF
TGTGCCAGCAGAGCGAGACCGGGGACAGGGAACACTGAAGCTTTCTTT
>TRBV7-9|.|TRBJ1-3|.
CASSLIRQQVGGGNTIYF
TGTGCCAGCAGCCTAATTAGGCAACAGGTCGGGGGTGGAAACACCATATATTTT
>TRBV5-1|.|TRBJ1-2|.
CASSSGGSNYGYTF
TGCGCCAGCAGTTCCGGGGGCAGTAACTATGGCTACACCTTC